This TCR beta chain was sequenced during a study of blood T cell repertoires in COVID-19. Study-level information: The samples span acute and convalescent COVID-19 from the United States, Italy and Spain. T cells, B-cell-depleted T cells, or PBMCs provided the cDNA or gDNA that served as material.

Germline CDR1 reads SNHLY; CDR2 reads FYNNEI. V shed 7 bases and J shed 4 bases, with 14 bases lying between them. This CDR3 contains 13 residues. Authors' processing steps: Estimates of nucleated cell counts were drawn from the amplification of reference gene primers. Repertoires were generated with immunoSEQ multiplex PCR, while TCRdb's copy carries only in-frame clones and drops some. For V, J and clone size, that table is used; D and trimming come from the DNA. The profile shows about 170,000 clones, roughly nine tenths of them singletons. The receptor's source is a woman at least 80 years old in a cohort sampled during active or convalescent COVID-19. Input material: peripheral blood. V and J are TRBV2 and TRBJ2-7; TRBD1 is a possible D gene (5 bases). CDR3 coding DNA: TGTGCCAGCATATTTTTTGACAGATACGAGCAGTACTTC. Protein: CASIFFDRYEQYF.